This T cell receptor (beta chain) was recovered during a study of early T cells in non-severe SARS-CoV-2 infection. Study in general: With bulk RNA from unsorted whole blood as input, sequencing yielded unpaired chains.

The V end lost 1 base, the J end lost 14 bases, and 12 bases lay between the germline ends. Germline CDR1 is SGHAT and CDR2 is FQNNGV. The CDR3 sequence is 12 residues long. Molecules of cDNA were individually given unique molecular identifiers that were attached to them. TCRdb independently ran MiXCR on the 5' RACE reads; one entry per CDR3 protein. Here the sample spans around 94,000 distinct CDR3 sequences, 10% to 15% being singletons. Study-wide points: Sequences matched to VDJdb favored anti-spike CD8 responses, while private and CD4 specificities were missed.

This clonotype was observed a handful of times. Its antigen is unknown. The chain uses TRBV11-2 and TRBJ2-1; D call uncertain. The sequenced sample was whole blood. The receptor was derived from an adult who was a healthcare worker with PCR-confirmed SARS-CoV-2 infection or an uninfected control (not recorded which). In DNA form, the CDR3 reads TGTGCCAGCAGCTTAGGTGCGGACCACGAGTTCTTC. It is translated as CASSLGADHEFF.